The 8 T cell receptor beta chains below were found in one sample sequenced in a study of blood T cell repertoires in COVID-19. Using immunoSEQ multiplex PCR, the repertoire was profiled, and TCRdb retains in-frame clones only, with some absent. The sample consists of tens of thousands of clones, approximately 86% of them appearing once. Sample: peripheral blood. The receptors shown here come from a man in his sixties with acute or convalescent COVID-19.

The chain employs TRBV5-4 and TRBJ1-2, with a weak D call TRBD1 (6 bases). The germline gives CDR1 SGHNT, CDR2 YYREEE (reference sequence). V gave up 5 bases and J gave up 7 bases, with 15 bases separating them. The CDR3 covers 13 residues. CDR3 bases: TGTGCCAGCAGTTCCCAGGGGCATGGTGGCTACACCTTC. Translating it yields CASSSQGHGGYTF.

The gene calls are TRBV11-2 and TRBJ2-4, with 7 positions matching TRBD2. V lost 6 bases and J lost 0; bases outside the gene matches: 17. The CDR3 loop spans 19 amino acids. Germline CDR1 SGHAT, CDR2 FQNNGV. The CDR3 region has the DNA TGTGCCAGCAGTCCGGGGGGTGGGAGCGGATGGGGAGCCAAAAACATTCAGTACTTC. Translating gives CASSPGGGSGWGAKNIQYF.

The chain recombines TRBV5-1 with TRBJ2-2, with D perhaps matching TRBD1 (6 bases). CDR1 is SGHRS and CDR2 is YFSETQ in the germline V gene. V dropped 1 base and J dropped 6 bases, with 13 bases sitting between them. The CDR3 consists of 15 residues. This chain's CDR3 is CASSLQTQGAGELFF. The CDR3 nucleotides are TGCGCCAGCAGCTTGCAGACACAGGGCGCCGGGGAGCTGTTTTTT.

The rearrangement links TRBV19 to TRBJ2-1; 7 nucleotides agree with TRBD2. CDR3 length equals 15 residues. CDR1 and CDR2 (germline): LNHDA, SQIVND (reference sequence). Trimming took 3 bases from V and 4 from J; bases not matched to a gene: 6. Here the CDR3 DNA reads TGTGCCAGTAGTATGGGGGAGGGGTATTACAATGAGCAGTTCTTC. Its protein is CASSMGEGYYNEQFF. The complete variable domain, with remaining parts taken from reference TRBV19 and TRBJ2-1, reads DGGITQSPKYLFRKEGQNVTLSCEQNLNHDAMYWYRQDPGQGLRLIYYSQIVNDFQKGDIAEGYSVSREKKESFPLTVTSAQKNPTAFYLCASSMGEGYYNEQFFGPGTRLTVL.

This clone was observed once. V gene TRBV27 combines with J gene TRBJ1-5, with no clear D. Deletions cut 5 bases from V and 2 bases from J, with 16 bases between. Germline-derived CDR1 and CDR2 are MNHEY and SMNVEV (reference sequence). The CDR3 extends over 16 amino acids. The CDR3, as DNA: TGTGCCAGCAGTCCCTATCACCCTAAGCGCAATCAGCCCCAGCATTTT. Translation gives CASSPYHPKRNQPQHF.

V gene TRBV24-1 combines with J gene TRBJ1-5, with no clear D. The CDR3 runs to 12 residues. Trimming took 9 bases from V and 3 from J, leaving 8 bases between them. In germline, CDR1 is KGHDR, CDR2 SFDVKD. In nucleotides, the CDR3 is TGTGCCACCGGGCGGGTCAATCAGCCCCAGCATTTT. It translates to CATGRVNQPQHF.

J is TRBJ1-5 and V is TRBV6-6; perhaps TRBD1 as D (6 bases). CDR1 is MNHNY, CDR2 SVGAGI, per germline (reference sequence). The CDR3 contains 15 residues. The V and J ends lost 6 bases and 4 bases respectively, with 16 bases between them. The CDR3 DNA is TGTGCCAGCAGCCCAGACAGGCATCGAAATCAGCCCCAGCATTTT. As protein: CASSPDRHRNQPQHF.

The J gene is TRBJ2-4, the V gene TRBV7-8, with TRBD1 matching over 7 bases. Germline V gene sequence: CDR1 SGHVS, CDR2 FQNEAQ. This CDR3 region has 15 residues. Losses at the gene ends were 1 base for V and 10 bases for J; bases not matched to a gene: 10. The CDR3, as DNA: TGTGCCAGCAGCTTAGGAGGGACAGCCCGAGCAATTCAGTACTTC. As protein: CASSLGGTARAIQYF.